These 25 T cell receptor beta chains share one sample of origin, sequenced in a study of T cells in Graves' hyperthyroidism and ophthalmopathy. TCR beta CDR3 region amplification was performed from RNA transcripts. Using the HTBI primer set, a first-round RT-PCR was run on the TCR CDR3. TCRdb re-analysed the multiplex PCR reads in MiXCR, keeping a single row per CDR3 protein. The profile shows about 410,000 distinct CDR3 sequences, about 15% of them singletons. Sequencing input: blood. The receptor source for this set is a man aged 18 to 35 with Graves' ophthalmopathy.

The chain couples TRBV5-6 to TRBJ2-2; 9 bases align to TRBD2. Germline V gene lookup returns CDR1 SGHDT and CDR2 YYEEEE. The CDR3 length is 17 residues. V was pared by 6 bases and J by 4 bases, with 13 bases of the junction left unmatched. CDR3 coding DNA: TGTGCCAGCAACGTTGAGCGGGGGGCCTGGAGCACCGGGGAGCTGTTTTTT. Its translation: CASNVERGAWSTGELFF.

The rearrangement uses TRBV6-1 and TRBJ1-5, with D perhaps TRBD1 (6 bases). V lost 2 bases and J lost 0, with 17 bases in between. Germline values: CDR1 MNHNS, CDR2 SASEGT. The CDR3 loop spans 18 amino acids. CDR3 coding DNA: TGTGCCAGCAGTGAATATGAATGGGGGGGCTATAGCAATCAGCCCCAGCATTTT. Translated, it gives CASSEYEWGGYSNQPQHF.

The V gene is TRBV9, the J gene TRBJ2-1; 8 nucleotides line up with TRBD1. This CDR3 is 15 amino acids long. CDR1 is SGDLS and CDR2 is YYNGEE in the germline V gene. J lost 2 bases, V lost 3 bases, and 4 bases had no gene match. The CDR3 spells CASSAGGLAYNEQFF. The CDR3 nucleotides are TGTGCCAGCAGCGCAGGGGGCCTGGCCTACAATGAGCAGTTCTTC.

This clonotype came up a few times. V usage is TRBV5-1 and J usage is TRBJ2-7, with D tentatively TRBD1 or TRBD2 (5 bases each). The CDR3 sequence is 14 residues long. Germline CDR1 SGHRS, CDR2 YFSETQ. Trimming removed 4 bases at V and 3 bases at J, with 14 bases between. Here the CDR3 DNA reads TGCGCCAGCAGCGCCCCGGGACGAAGCTACGAGCAGTACTTC. Translating it yields CASSAPGRSYEQYF.

With regard to this clonotype: This clone may be a read error of a much larger clone one base away. This chain links TRBV7-9 with TRBJ2-1, with D possibly called TRBD1 or TRBD2 (5 bases each). With the DNA end fitting TRBJ2-7 better, the J assignment may be wrong. CDR1 is SEHNR and CDR2 is FQNEAQ in the germline V gene (reference sequence). There are 15 residues in the CDR3. The CDR3 bases are TGTGCCAGCAGCACAAGTGGGACCACCTACAATGAGCAGTACTTC. Protein product: CASSTSGTTYNEQYF.

This clonotype was detected many times. The genes are TRBV5-1 and TRBJ1-2; D gene unclear. CDR3 length: 12 amino acids. Trimming shortened V by 2 bases and J by 8 bases, and 10 bases separated the two germline ends. The V gene's germline CDR1 is SGHRS and CDR2 YFSETQ. The CDR3: CASSLERFGYTF. The CDR3 DNA is TGCGCCAGCAGCTTAGAGAGGTTCGGCTACACCTTC.

This clonotype was seen ten or more times. The V and J genes are TRBV3-1 and TRBJ1-6; possible D gene TRBD1, 5 bases. Per the germline V gene, CDR1 is LGHDT and CDR2 is YNNKEL (reference sequence). The V end lost 4 bases, the J end lost 6 bases, and 10 bases lay between the germline ends. This CDR3 has 14 amino acids. The CDR3: CASSLGRVNSPLHF. Written as DNA, the CDR3 is TGTGCCAGCAGCCTGGGCAGGGTTAATTCACCCCTCCACTTT. The full variable domain, in which reference TRBV3-1 and TRBJ1-6 provide the parts outside the CDR3, is DTAVSQTPKYLVTQMGNDKSIKCEQNLGHDTMYWYKQDSKKFLKIMFSYNNKELIINETVPNRFSPKSPDKAHLNLHINSLELGDSAVYFCASSLGRVNSPLHFGNGTRLTVT.

The chain couples TRBV25-1 to TRBJ1-2, with 11 bases identical to TRBD1. The junction had 6 bases not matched to a gene; V was cut back by 5 bases and J by 7 bases. The CDR3 is 14 residues long. CDR1 and CDR2 (germline): MGHDK, SYGVNS. The DNA for the CDR3 is TGTGCCAGCAGTCCGGGACAGGGGGTGCTTGGCTACACCTTC. This gives the protein CASSPGQGVLGYTF.

The chain links TRBV20-1 to TRBJ2-5, with TRBD2 as a possible D gene (5 bases). This CDR3 contains 13 residues. Germline values: CDR1 DFQATT, CDR2 SNEGSKA (reference sequence). V was cut by 3 bases and J by 7 bases, with 15 bases left in between. The CDR3 reads CSASGLALGTQYF. In nucleotides, the CDR3 is TGCAGTGCTAGTGGGCTAGCCCTGGGGACCCAGTACTTC.

The chain uses TRBV7-3 and TRBJ2-1; 7 bases fit TRBD2. Per the germline V gene, CDR1 is SGHTA and CDR2 is FQGTGA. The CDR3 covers 16 residues. Trimming at V came to 4 bases and at J to 4 bases, leaving 10 bases not matched to a gene. CDR3 in DNA: TGTGCCAGCAGCTCAGATCCTAGCGGCCCATACAATGAGCAGTTCTTC. As protein: CASSSDPSGPYNEQFF. Drawing the rest from reference TRBV7-3 and TRBJ2-1, the complete variable domain is GAGVSQTPSNKVTEKGKYVELRCDPISGHTALYWYRQSLGQGPEFLIYFQGTGAADDSGLPNDRFFAVRPEGSVSTLKIQRTERGDSAVYLCASSSDPSGPYNEQFFGPGTRLTVL.

A few counts support this clonotype. J is TRBJ2-2 and V is TRBV20-1; TRBD2 matches 10 bases. Germline V gene lookup returns CDR1 DFQATT and CDR2 SNEGSKA (reference sequence). CDR3 size: 15 residues. V lost 6 bases to trimming and J lost 5 bases; unmatched junction nucleotides: 9. The CDR3 sequence is CSAFSSGRRTGELFF. The CDR3 DNA is TGCAGTGCATTCTCTAGCGGGAGACGAACCGGGGAGCTGTTTTTT.

The J gene is TRBJ2-2, the V gene TRBV7-2; 10 nucleotides match TRBD2. Unmatched junction bases numbered 9, after V lost 1 base and J lost 4 bases. Germline CDR1 and CDR2: SGHTA and FQGNSA. The CDR3 consists of 18 residues. The chain's CDR3 is CASSLVVASGSVTGELFF. DNA of the CDR3: TGTGCCAGCAGCTTAGTCGTTGCTAGCGGGAGTGTCACCGGGGAGCTGTTTTTT.

A few counts support this clonotype. The chain employs TRBV29-1 and TRBJ1-3; 7 bases match TRBD1. J gave up 0 bases and V 4 bases, and 3 bases lay outside the gene matches. Germline CDR1 reads SQVTM; CDR2 reads ANQGSEA. The CDR3 contains 14 residues. The CDR3 is CSVGDSRSGNTIYF. CDR3 sequence (DNA): TGCAGCGTTGGGGACAGCCGCTCTGGAAACACCATATATTTT.

This clonotype was found a few times. The chain recombines TRBV4-1 with TRBJ1-3; 9 positions match TRBD1. The CDR3 spans 17 residues. V shed 1 base and J 1 base; nucleotides not matched to a gene: 5. Germline V CDR1 and CDR2: MGHRA, YSYEKL. Written as DNA, the CDR3 is TGCGCCAGCAGCCAAGCAGCGACAGGGGGATCTGGAAACACCATATATTTT. As protein: CASSQAATGGSGNTIYF.

This clonotype was seen a few times. The chain combines TRBV19 with TRBJ2-7; D is perhaps TRBD1 (6 bases). This CDR3 spans 13 amino acids. The germline V gene encodes CDR1 LNHDA and CDR2 SQIVND (reference sequence). The ends were cut back, 4 bases at V and 6 bases at J, with 13 bases in the middle. CDR3 in amino acids: CASSTDRFGEQYF. CDR3 DNA: TGTGCCAGTAGTACGGACAGATTTGGCGAGCAGTACTTC.

This chain links TRBV9 with TRBJ2-5; D not certain. V was trimmed by 5 bases and J by 5 bases, leaving 25 bases between them. The CDR3 covers 17 residues. The germline CDR1 and CDR2 sequences are SGDLS and YYNGEE. The CDR3 DNA reads as TGTGCCAGCAGTACTGATCCCCTCCGGGTGGCCCCCGAGACCCAGTACTTC. Translation: CASSTDPLRVAPETQYF.

Ten or more counts support this clonotype. V is TRBV6-1 and J is TRBJ1-2; D is uncertain. V lost 3 bases, J lost 8 bases, and 10 bases lay in between. In germline, CDR1 is MNHNS, CDR2 SASEGT. CDR3 length: 12 amino acids. The CDR3: CASSDMPDGYTF. The CDR3 DNA is TGTGCCAGCAGTGACATGCCTGACGGCTACACCTTC.

This clonotype appeared many times. The genes are TRBV12-5 and TRBJ1-5; possibly TRBD1 for D (6 bases). Per germline, CDR1 LGHNT and CDR2 FRNRAP. The CDR3 has 19 residues. Trimming cost V 1 base and J 1 base, with 20 bases left between them. CDR3 coding DNA: TGTGCTAGTGGTTTGGGGCCGCCCGCTCACAGGGAGAGCAATCAGCCCCAGCATTTT. Residues: CASGLGPPAHRESNQPQHF.

There are many counts of this clonotype. V is TRBV3-1 and J is TRBJ2-6, with TRBD1 as a possible D gene (5 bases). CDR1 and CDR2 (germline): LGHDT, YNNKEL (reference sequence). The CDR3 spans 14 residues. Trimming removed 6 bases from V and 6 bases from J, with 12 bases in between. The CDR3 region is CASSHLGEANVLTF. The CDR3 DNA sequence: TGTGCCAGCAGTCATCTAGGGGAGGCCAACGTCCTGACTTTC.

The chain combines TRBV15 with TRBJ2-2, with 7 bases fitting TRBD1. Germline V CDR1 and CDR2: LNHNV, YYDKDF (reference sequence). J was trimmed by 1 base and V by 8 bases; bases with no gene match: 4. The CDR3 spans 14 residues. Here the CDR3 reads CATPGTENTGELFF. The CDR3 DNA sequence: TGTGCCACCCCCGGGACAGAGAACACCGGGGAGCTGTTTTTT.

This chain uses TRBV7-8 with TRBJ2-2; D uncertain. Germline V lookup: CDR1 SGHVS, CDR2 FQNEAQ. V was shortened by 1 base and J by 8 bases, with 8 bases between the two germline ends. This CDR3 has 13 residues. This CDR3 reads CASSLEPVGELFF. The CDR3 DNA follows: TGTGCCAGCAGCTTAGAGCCAGTGGGGGAGCTGTTTTTT. The full variable domain, in which reference TRBV7-8 and TRBJ2-2 provide the parts outside the CDR3, is GAGVSQSPRYKVAKRGQDVALRCDPISGHVSLFWYQQALGQGPEFLTYFQNEAQLDKSGLPSDRFFAERPEGSVSTLKIQRTQQEDSAVYLCASSLEPVGELFFGEGSRLTVL.

This chain joins TRBV29-1 and TRBJ1-2; maybe TRBD1 (6 bases). Per germline, CDR1 SQVTM and CDR2 ANQGSEA. The length of the CDR3 is 14 residues. The V and J ends lost 3 bases and 8 bases respectively, with 19 bases between them. In nucleotides, the CDR3 is TGCAGCGTTGAGCCAACTACAGGGAGCCTGGGCTACACCTTC. Translated: CSVEPTTGSLGYTF.

The table lists this clonotype with a few counts. The genes are TRBV6-2 or TRBV6-3 and TRBJ2-7; a weak D match, TRBD2 (7 bases). V dropped 5 bases and J dropped 4 bases, with 18 bases sitting between them. The CDR3 extends over 15 amino acids. From germline, CDR1 is MNHEY and CDR2 SVGEGT. CDR3 bases: TGTGCCAGCAGTATCCTACCGGGGGGCGGGTACGAGCAGTACTTC. Protein product: CASSILPGGGYEQYF.

This clonotype was detected ten times or more. V is TRBV6-5 and J is TRBJ2-7, with D possibly being TRBD1 (6 bases). The length of the CDR3 is 17 residues. V lost 3 bases, J lost 1 base, and 19 bases lay in between. The germline gives CDR1 MNHEY, CDR2 SVGAGI. The CDR3 DNA reads as TGTGCCAGCAGTTATCAGACAGGCCGCTCTAGTTCCTACGAGCAGTACTTC. This translates into CASSYQTGRSSSYEQYF.

In its sample, this clonotype was seen many times. The chain couples TRBV10-3 to TRBJ2-7; either TRBD1 or TRBD2 may fit D (5 bases each). The CDR3 loop spans 13 amino acids. V lost 6 bases and J lost 0, with 9 bases in between. Germline V lookup: CDR1 ENHRY, CDR2 SYGVKD. CDR3 DNA: TGTGCCATCAGGGGACCGAGCTCCTACGAGCAGTACTTC. It is translated as CAIRGPSSYEQYF.